The T cell receptor beta chain described here comes from a study of blood T cells in healthy people across ages. The sample holds a few counts of this clonotype. Its antigen is unidentified. Together with a sample-barcoded 5' primer, a J-beta primer mix was included in a second PCR lasting about 6 to 11 cycles. TCRdb redid the calling of the 5' RACE reads with MiXCR, one entry per CDR3 protein. The data contain 600,000 to 650,000 distinct CDR3 sequences, about 53% of them seen just once; the ten biggest clones take up about two fifths. CDR1 is SQVTM and CDR2 is ANQGSEA in the germline V gene. The CDR3 runs 12 residues. V gave up 6 bases and J gave up 2 bases, with 9 bases separating them. Each sample gave at least 7 million isolated PBMCs. Broader study findings: Correlation between TCR beta diversity and naive T cell percentage was strong. Unknown donor CMV status possibly confounded expanded clonotype changes.

This TCR was sampled from a man aged 55 to 70 in good health. The chain links TRBV29-1 to TRBJ2-3; D ambiguous. The sample taken for sequencing was blood. CDR3 in amino acids: CSVVPLTDTQYF. The DNA for the CDR3 is TGCAGCGTCGTTCCCCTCACAGATACGCAGTATTTT.